This T cell receptor beta chain was captured by sequencing in a study of cytomegalovirus exposure and HLA in healthy donors. Study outcomes and limitations: Clonal expansion was found to be greater in HLA-associated TCR beta chains than in equally common others in a later analysis. A later analysis found that most CMV-associated TCR beta chains appeared HLA-restricted. A later analysis linked a missense DCLRE1C variant to TCR beta V- and J-gene trimming.

The study sampled nominally healthy donors, though unrecorded immune exposures were likely. Primers included in the PCR were 60 Vbeta and 13 Jbeta primers. Assay: immunoSEQ multiplex PCR; the TCRdb copy retains only in-frame clones and omits some. Among 100,000 to 150,000 clones, 65% to 85% were seen once, and the ten largest hold about 1.8%. Concerning this clone: The antigen is unknown.

This CDR3 is 15 amino acids long. The ends were cut back, 6 bases at V and 0 bases at J, with 12 bases in the middle. Germline CDR1 MNHEY, CDR2 SVGAGI. The TCR comes from a woman between 40 and 50 years old in good health and CMV-seronegative. The sequencing input was PBMCs. The V gene is TRBV6-5, the J gene TRBJ2-4; D is ambiguous. Written as DNA, the CDR3 is TGTGCCAGCAGGAGCACAGCTCTAGCCAAAAACATTCAGTACTTC. As protein: CASRSTALAKNIQYF.